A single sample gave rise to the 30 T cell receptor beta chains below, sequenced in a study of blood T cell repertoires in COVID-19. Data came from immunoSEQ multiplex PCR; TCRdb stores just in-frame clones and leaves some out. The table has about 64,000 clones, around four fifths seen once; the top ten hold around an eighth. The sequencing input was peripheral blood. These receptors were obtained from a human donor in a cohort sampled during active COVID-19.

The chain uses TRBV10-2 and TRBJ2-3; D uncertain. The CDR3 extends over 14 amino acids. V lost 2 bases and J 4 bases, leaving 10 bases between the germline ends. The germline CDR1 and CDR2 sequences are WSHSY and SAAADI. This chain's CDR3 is CASSENYRADTQYF. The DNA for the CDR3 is TGCGCCAGCAGTGAGAACTACCGGGCAGATACGCAGTATTTT.

The CDR3 here is CASSLVAGGLTDTQYF. The DNA of the CDR3 is TGTGCCAGTAGCCTGGTGGCGGGGGGCCTCACAGATACGCAGTATTTT. The J gene is TRBJ2-3, the V gene TRBV19; 8 bases map to TRBD2. Germline values: CDR1 LNHDA, CDR2 SQIVND (reference sequence). The ends lost 6 bases at V and 2 bases at J; junction bases unmatched: 10. The CDR3 has 16 amino acids. Complete variable domain (other parts from reference TRBV19 and TRBJ2-3): DGGITQSPKYLFRKEGQNVTLSCEQNLNHDAMYWYRQDPGQGLRLIYYSQIVNDFQKGDIAEGYSVSREKKESFPLTVTSAQKNPTAFYLCASSLVAGGLTDTQYFGPGTRLTVL.

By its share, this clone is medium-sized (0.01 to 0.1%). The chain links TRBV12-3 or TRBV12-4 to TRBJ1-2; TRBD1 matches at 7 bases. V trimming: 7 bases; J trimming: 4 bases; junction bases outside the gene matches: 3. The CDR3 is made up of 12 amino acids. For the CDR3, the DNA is TGTGCCAGCACTGGGACAGTCTATGGCTACACCTTC. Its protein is CASTGTVYGYTF.

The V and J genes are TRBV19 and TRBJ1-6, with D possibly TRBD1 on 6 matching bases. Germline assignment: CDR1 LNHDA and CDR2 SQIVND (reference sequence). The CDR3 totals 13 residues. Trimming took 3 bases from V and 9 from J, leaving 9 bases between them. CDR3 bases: TGTGCCAGTAGTATGAGCAGGGGTTCACCCCTCCACTTT. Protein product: CASSMSRGSPLHF.

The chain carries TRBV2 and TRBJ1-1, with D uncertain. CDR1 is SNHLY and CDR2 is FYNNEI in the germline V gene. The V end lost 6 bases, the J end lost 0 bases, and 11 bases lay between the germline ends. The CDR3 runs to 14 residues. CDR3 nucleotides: TGTGCCAGCAGATTAGTTGCTATGAACACTGAAGCTTTCTTT. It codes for CASRLVAMNTEAFF.

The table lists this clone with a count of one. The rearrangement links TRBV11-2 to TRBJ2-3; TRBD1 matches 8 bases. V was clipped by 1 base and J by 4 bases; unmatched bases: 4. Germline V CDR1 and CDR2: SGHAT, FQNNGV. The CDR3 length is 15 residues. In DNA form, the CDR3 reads TGTGCCAGCAGCTTAGGGCAGGGGGCTGCAGATACGCAGTATTTT. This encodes CASSLGQGAADTQYF.

In DNA form, the CDR3 reads TGCGCCAGCAGCTTGACAGGGGGGAGAAATGAAAAACTGTTTTTT. Protein sequence: CASSLTGGRNEKLFF. The rearrangement uses TRBV5-1 and TRBJ1-4, with TRBD1 identical over 8 bases. J was trimmed by 5 bases and V by 1 base; bases with no gene match: 4. The CDR3 covers 15 residues. Germline V gene lookup returns CDR1 SGHRS and CDR2 YFSETQ.

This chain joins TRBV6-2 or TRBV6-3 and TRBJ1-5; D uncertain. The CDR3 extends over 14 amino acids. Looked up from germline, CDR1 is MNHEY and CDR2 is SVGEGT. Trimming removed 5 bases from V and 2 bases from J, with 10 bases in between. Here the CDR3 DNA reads TGTGCCAGCAGTCGTCAGGCGCGCAATCAGCCCCAGCATTTT. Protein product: CASSRQARNQPQHF.

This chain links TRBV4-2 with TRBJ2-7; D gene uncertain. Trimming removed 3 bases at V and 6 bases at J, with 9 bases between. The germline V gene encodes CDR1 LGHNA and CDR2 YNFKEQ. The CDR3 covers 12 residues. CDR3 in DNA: TGTGCCAGCAGCCAGGGTCTAGGCGAGCAGTACTTC. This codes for CASSQGLGEQYF.

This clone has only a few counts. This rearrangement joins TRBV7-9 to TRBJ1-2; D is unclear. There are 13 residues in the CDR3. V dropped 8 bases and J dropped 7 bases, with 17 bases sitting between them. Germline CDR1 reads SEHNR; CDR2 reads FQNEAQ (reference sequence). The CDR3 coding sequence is TGTGCCAGCGCCGGTACCGGGGTCTCTGGCTACACCTTC. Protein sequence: CASAGTGVSGYTF. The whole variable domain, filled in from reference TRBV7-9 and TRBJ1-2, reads DTGVSQNPRHKITKRGQNVTFRCDPISEHNRLYWYRQTLGQGPEFLTYFQNEAQLEKSRLLSDRFSAERPKGSFSTLEIQRTEQGDSAMYLCASAGTGVSGYTFGSGTRLTVV.

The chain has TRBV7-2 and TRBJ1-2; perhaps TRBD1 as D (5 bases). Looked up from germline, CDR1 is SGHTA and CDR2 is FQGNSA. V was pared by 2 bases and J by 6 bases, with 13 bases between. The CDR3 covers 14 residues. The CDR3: CASSLRWQGNGYTF. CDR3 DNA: TGTGCCAGCAGCTTACGCTGGCAGGGAAATGGCTACACCTTC.

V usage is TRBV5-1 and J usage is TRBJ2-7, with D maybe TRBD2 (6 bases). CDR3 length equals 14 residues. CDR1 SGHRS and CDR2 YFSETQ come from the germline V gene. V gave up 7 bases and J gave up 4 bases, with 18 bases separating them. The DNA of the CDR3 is TGCGCCAGCGGAACTGGAGGGGCTGGGTACGAGCAGTACTTC. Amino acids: CASGTGGAGYEQYF. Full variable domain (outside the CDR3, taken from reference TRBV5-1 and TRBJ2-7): KAGVTQTPRYLIKTRGQQVTLSCSPISGHRSVSWYQQTPGQGLQFLFEYFSETQRNKGNFPGRFSGRQFSNSRSEMNVSTLELGDSALYLCASGTGGAGYEQYFGPGTRLTVT.

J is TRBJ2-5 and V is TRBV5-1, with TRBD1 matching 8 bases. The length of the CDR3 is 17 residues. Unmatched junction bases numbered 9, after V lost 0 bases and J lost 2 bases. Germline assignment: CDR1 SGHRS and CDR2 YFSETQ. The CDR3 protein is CASSLESGGLSQETQYF. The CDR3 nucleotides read TGCGCCAGCAGCTTGGAGTCAGGGGGCCTTTCTCAAGAGACCCAGTACTTC.

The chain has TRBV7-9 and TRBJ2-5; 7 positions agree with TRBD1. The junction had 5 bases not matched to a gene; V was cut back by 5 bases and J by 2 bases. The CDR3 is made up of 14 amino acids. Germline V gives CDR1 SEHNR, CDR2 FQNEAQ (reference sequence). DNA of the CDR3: TGTGCCAGCAGCCCGGACAGGAGACAAGAGACCCAGTACTTC. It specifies CASSPDRRQETQYF.

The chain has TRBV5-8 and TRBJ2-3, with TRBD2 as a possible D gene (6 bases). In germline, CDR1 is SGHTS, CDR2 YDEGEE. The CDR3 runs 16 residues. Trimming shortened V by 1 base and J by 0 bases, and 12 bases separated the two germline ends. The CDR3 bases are TGTGCCAGCAGCTTGTTGTTGCGGGGAAGCACAGATACGCAGTATTTT. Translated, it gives CASSLLLRGSTDTQYF.

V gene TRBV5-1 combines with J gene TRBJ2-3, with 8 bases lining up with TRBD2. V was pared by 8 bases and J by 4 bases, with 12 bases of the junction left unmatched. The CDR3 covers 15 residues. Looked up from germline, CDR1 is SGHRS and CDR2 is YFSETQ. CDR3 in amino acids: CASRPGTRQADTQYF. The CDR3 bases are TGCGCCAGTCGACCCGGGACTAGGCAGGCAGATACGCAGTATTTT.

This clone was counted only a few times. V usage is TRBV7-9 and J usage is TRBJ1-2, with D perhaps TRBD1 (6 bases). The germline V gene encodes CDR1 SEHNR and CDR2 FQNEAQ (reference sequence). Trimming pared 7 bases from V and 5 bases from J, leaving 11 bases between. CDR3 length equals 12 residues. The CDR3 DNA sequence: TGTGCCAGCACCCCAGGGGAATATGGCTACACCTTC. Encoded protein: CASTPGEYGYTF.

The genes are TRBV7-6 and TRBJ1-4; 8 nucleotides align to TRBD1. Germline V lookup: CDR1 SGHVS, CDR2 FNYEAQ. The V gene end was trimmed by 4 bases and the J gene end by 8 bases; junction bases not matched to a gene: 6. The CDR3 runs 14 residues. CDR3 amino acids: CASSSGTGSEKLFF. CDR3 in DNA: TGTGCCAGCAGCTCCGGGACAGGCTCCGAAAAACTGTTTTTT.

This CDR3 is CASSEVRTVGSEQYF. CDR3 in DNA: TGCGCCAGCAGTGAGGTTAGGACAGTGGGGAGCGAGCAGTACTTC. This sequence joins TRBV10-2 and TRBJ2-7, with D possibly TRBD1 on 6 matching bases. This CDR3 has 15 amino acids. V was pared by 2 bases and J by 6 bases, with 17 bases between. Germline assignment: CDR1 WSHSY and CDR2 SAAADI.

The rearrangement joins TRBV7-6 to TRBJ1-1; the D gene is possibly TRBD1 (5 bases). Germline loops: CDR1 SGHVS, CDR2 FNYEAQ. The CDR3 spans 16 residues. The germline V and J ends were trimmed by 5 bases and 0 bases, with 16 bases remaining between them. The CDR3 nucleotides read TGTGCCAGCAGCCCTGGTCGTAGCAGGGTGAACACTGAAGCTTTCTTT. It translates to CASSPGRSRVNTEAFF. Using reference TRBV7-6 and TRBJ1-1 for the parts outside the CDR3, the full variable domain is GAGVSQSPRYKVTKRGQDVALRCDPISGHVSLYWYRQALGQGPEFLTYFNYEAQQDKSGLPNDRFSAERPEGSISTLTIQRTEQRDSAMYRCASSPGRSRVNTEAFFGQGTRLTVV.

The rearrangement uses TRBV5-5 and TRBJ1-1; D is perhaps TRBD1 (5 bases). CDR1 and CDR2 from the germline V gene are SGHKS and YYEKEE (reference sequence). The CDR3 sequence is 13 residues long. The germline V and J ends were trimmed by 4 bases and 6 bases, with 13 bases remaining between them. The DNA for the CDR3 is TGTGCCAGCAGCCGCGATGCCAGGGCTGAAGCTTTCTTT. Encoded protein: CASSRDARAEAFF. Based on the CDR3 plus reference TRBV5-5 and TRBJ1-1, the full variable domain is DAGVTQSPTHLIKTRGQQVTLRCSPISGHKSVSWYQQVLGQGPQFIFQYYEKEERGRGNFPDRFSARQFPNYSSELNVNALLLGDSALYLCASSRDARAEAFFGQGTRLTVV.

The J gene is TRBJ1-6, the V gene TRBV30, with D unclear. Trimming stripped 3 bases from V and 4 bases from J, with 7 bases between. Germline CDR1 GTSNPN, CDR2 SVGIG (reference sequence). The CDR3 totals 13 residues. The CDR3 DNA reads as TGTGCCTGGAGCTCAGAATATAATTCACCCCTCCACTTT. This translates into CAWSSEYNSPLHF.

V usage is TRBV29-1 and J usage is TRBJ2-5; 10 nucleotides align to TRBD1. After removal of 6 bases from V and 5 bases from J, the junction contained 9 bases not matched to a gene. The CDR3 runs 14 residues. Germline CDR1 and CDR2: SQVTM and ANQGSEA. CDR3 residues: CSVAPGQGRETQYF. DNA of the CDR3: TGCAGCGTCGCACCGGGACAGGGGAGGGAGACCCAGTACTTC.

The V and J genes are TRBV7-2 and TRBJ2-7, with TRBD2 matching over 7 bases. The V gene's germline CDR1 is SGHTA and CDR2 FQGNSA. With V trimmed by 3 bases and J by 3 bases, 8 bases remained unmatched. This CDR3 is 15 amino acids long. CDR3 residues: CASSFRGGVNYEQYF. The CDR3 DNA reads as TGTGCCAGCAGCTTTCGCGGGGGTGTCAACTACGAGCAGTACTTC.

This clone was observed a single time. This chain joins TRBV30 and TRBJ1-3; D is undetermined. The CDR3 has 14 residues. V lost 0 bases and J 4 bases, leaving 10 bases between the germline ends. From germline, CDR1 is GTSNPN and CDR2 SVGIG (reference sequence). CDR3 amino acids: CAWSVRGYGNTIYF. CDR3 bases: TGTGCCTGGAGTGTAAGAGGATACGGAAACACCATATATTTT.

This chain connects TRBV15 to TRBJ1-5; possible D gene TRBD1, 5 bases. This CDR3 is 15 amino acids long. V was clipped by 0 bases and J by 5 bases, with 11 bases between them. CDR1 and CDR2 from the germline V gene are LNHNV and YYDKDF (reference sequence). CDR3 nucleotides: TGTGCCACCAGCAGAGATTCAGGGCAGTATCAGCCCCAGCATTTT. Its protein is CATSRDSGQYQPQHF. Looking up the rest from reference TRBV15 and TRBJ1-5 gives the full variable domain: DAMVIQNPRYQVTQFGKPVTLSCSQTLNHNVMYWYQQKSSQAPKLLFHYYDKDFNNEADTPDNFQSRRPNTSFCFLDIRSPGLGDTAMYLCATSRDSGQYQPQHFGDGTRLSIL.

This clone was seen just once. The CDR3 reads CASSLRVGGSLYEQYF. CDR3 coding DNA: TGTGCCAGCAGCTTAAGGGTAGGAGGGAGTCTCTACGAGCAGTACTTC. V is TRBV11-2 and J is TRBJ2-7, with D possibly matching TRBD2 (6 bases). Germline V gene data show CDR1 as SGHAT and CDR2 as FQNNGV. Trimming stripped 2 bases from V and 3 bases from J, with 17 bases between. This CDR3 is 16 amino acids long. Supplemented by reference TRBV11-2 and TRBJ2-7, the full variable domain reads EAGVAQSPRYKIIEKRQSVAFWCNPISGHATLYWYQQILGQGPKLLIQFQNNGVVDDSQLPKDRFSAERLKGVDSTLKIQPAKLEDSAVYLCASSLRVGGSLYEQYFGPGTRLTVT.

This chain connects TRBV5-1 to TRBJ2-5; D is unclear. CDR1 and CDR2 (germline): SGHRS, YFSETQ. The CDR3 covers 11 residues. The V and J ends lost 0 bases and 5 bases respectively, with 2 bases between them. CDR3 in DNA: TGCGCCAGCAGCTTGGCTGAGACCCAGTACTTC. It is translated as CASSLAETQYF.

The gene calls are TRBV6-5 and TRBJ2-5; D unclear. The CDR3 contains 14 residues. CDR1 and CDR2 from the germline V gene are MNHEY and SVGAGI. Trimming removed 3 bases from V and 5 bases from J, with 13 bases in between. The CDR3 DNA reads TGTGCCAGCAGTTATCGCCCCCTATTGGAGACCCAGTACTTC. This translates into CASSYRPLLETQYF.

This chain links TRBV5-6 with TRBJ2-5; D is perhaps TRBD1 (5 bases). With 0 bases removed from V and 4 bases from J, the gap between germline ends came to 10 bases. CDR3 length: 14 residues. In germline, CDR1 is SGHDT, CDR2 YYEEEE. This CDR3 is CASSLEPRGETQYF. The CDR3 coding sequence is TGTGCCAGCAGCTTGGAACCTAGGGGAGAGACCCAGTACTTC.